The 20 T cell receptor beta chains in this list originate from one sample, sequenced in a study of cytomegalovirus exposure and HLA in healthy donors. The PCR employed 60 Vbeta primers together with 13 Jbeta primers. Assay used: immunoSEQ multiplex PCR; TCRdb lists only in-frame clones, some missing. The repertoire holds approximately 150,000 clones, with about 84% as singletons. Sequenced: PBMCs. These receptors came from a middle-aged man in good health and CMV-seropositive.

The gene calls are TRBV30 and TRBJ2-5; D is perhaps TRBD2 (6 bases). The CDR3 extends over 13 amino acids. V was trimmed by 2 bases and J by 1 base, leaving 8 bases between them. From germline, CDR1 is GTSNPN and CDR2 SVGIG (reference sequence). The DNA of the CDR3 is TGTGCCTGGAGTCGGAGGGTCCAAGAGACCCAGTACTTC. The encoded protein is CAWSRRVQETQYF.

CDR3 coding DNA: TGTGCCAGCAGTTCCAGGGGCGCGGGAGCTTTCTTT. Its translation: CASSSRGAGAFF. The rearrangement uses TRBV28 and TRBJ1-1; perhaps TRBD1 as D (6 bases). The length of the CDR3 is 12 residues. Germline lookup yields CDR1 MDHEN and CDR2 SYDVKM. Between the trimmed V and J ends, which lost 4 bases and 10 bases, there was a span of 13 bases.

The chain is built from TRBV21-1 and TRBJ2-1; TRBD1 is the table's D call, not checked against the DNA. TRBV21-1 is a known pseudogene. CDR3 size: 18 residues. The CDR3 DNA follows: TGTGCCAGCAGCAAAGAGGGTCCGGGCGCGGACAGGGGGGATGAGCAGTTCTTC. This gives the protein CASSKEGPGADRGDEQFF.

This chain links TRBV10-3 with TRBJ1-2, with D unresolved. Germline V CDR1 and CDR2: ENHRY, SYGVKD. V dropped 0 bases and J dropped 4 bases, with 9 bases sitting between them. The CDR3 has 14 amino acids. The CDR3 nucleotides are TGTGCCATCAGTGAGTCTTCGCAGGCCTATGGCTACACCTTC. This sequence encodes CAISESSQAYGYTF.

V and J are TRBV9 and TRBJ2-1; the match to TRBD2 covers 12 bases. CDR1 is SGDLS and CDR2 is YYNGEE in the germline V gene. The CDR3 covers 19 residues. V was pared by 0 bases and J by 7 bases, with 14 bases of the junction left unmatched. The DNA for the CDR3 is TGTGCCAGCAGCGTAGACCTAGCGGGGGGGCACGGAGATATGAATGAGCAGTTCTTC. This gives the protein CASSVDLAGGHGDMNEQFF.

This chain joins TRBV10-3 and TRBJ2-1; D perhaps matches TRBD1 (6 bases). V lost 3 bases and J 2 bases, leaving 14 bases between the germline ends. The CDR3 is made up of 16 amino acids. Germline CDR1 reads ENHRY; CDR2 reads SYGVKD. The CDR3 nucleotides read TGTGCCATCAGTGATCAGACAGGAACTACCTACAATGAGCAGTTCTTC. This encodes CAISDQTGTTYNEQFF.

The V gene is TRBV25-1, the J gene TRBJ1-6; D is unclear. CDR1 MGHDK and CDR2 SYGVNS come from the germline V gene. The CDR3 covers 13 residues. V lost 7 bases and J 0 bases, leaving 4 bases between the germline ends. This CDR3 is CASMSSYNSPLHF. The CDR3 nucleotides read TGTGCCAGCATGAGCTCCTATAATTCACCCCTCCACTTT.

This sequence joins TRBV28 and TRBJ2-1; D remains ambiguous. V lost 2 bases, J lost 0 bases, and 8 bases lay in between. CDR1 is MDHEN, CDR2 SYDVKM, per germline. The CDR3 contains 15 residues. The CDR3: CASSLLRSSYNEQFF. Here the CDR3 DNA reads TGTGCCAGCAGTTTACTAAGAAGCTCCTACAATGAGCAGTTCTTC.

The chain carries TRBV4-1 and TRBJ2-5, with D perhaps matching TRBD2 (5 bases). Judging by the DNA end, TRBJ2-7 fits better; the J call may be wrong. Germline lookup yields CDR1 MGHRA and CDR2 YSYEKL. The CDR3 extends over 16 amino acids. CDR3 residues: CASSQAPFEGAYEQYF. Written as DNA, the CDR3 is TGCGCCAGCAGCCAAGCCCCCTTTGAGGGAGCCTACGAGCAGTACTTC.

The chain is built from TRBV13 and TRBJ1-4, with D possibly being TRBD1 (6 bases). Trimming removed 4 bases at V and 0 bases at J, with 9 bases between. The CDR3 consists of 15 residues. CDR1 and CDR2 (germline): PRHDT, FYEKMQ (reference sequence). The CDR3: CASSSKGATNEKLFF. The CDR3 DNA follows: TGTGCCAGCAGCTCCAAGGGGGCAACTAATGAAAAACTGTTTTTT.

CDR3 residues: CASSFSSLQVNTEAFF. The CDR3 DNA follows: TGTGCCAGCAGCTTCTCGTCTTTACAGGTGAACACTGAAGCTTTCTTT. V is TRBV7-8 and J is TRBJ1-1, with a possible D match to TRBD1 (5 bases). V was shortened by 3 bases and J by 0 bases, with 14 bases between the two germline ends. This CDR3 has 16 residues. Germline V gene data show CDR1 as SGHVS and CDR2 as FQNEAQ.

The chain recombines TRBV9 with TRBJ1-6, with D tentatively TRBD1 (5 bases). V shed 3 bases and J shed 9 bases, with 16 bases lying between them. The CDR3 spans 15 residues. Germline V gene data show CDR1 as SGDLS and CDR2 as YYNGEE. The CDR3 loop reads CASSGGGVWGSPLHF. The CDR3 DNA sequence: TGTGCCAGCAGCGGTGGAGGGGTATGGGGTTCACCCCTCCACTTT. The whole variable domain, remainder taken from reference TRBV9 and TRBJ1-6, is DSGVTQTPKHLITATGQRVTLRCSPRSGDLSVYWYQQSLDQGLQFLIQYYNGEERAKGNILERFSAQQFPDLHSELNLSSLELGDSALYFCASSGGGVWGSPLHFGNGTRLTVT.

The rearrangement uses TRBV5-5 and TRBJ2-5; 8 positions match TRBD2. The V gene end was trimmed by 4 bases and the J gene end by 2 bases; junction bases not matched to a gene: 4. The CDR3 runs to 14 residues. Germline assignment: CDR1 SGHKS and CDR2 YYEKEE (reference sequence). CDR3 residues: CASSPGTSQETQYF. The CDR3 nucleotides read TGTGCCAGCAGCCCCGGGACTAGTCAAGAGACCCAGTACTTC.

CDR3 sequence reads: CASSLGQGEFGYTF. CDR3 DNA: TGTGCCAGCAGCTTAGGGCAGGGGGAGTTCGGCTACACCTTC. This chain uses TRBV7-2 with TRBJ1-2; TRBD1 agrees at 7 bases. The CDR3 totals 14 residues. Germline V CDR1 and CDR2: SGHTA, FQGNSA. Trimming removed 1 base from V and 8 bases from J; junction bases left unmatched: 7.

The rearrangement links TRBV28 to TRBJ1-4, with TRBD1 identical over 7 bases. The CDR3 is made up of 15 amino acids. The V gene's germline CDR1 is MDHEN and CDR2 SYDVKM. J gave up 6 bases and V 5 bases, and 9 bases lay outside the gene matches. In DNA, the CDR3 is TGTGCCAGCAGTGGAGCAGGGACAGCGTATGAAAAACTGTTTTTT. The encoded protein is CASSGAGTAYEKLFF.

In this sample, this clone turned up a few times. V is TRBV9 and J is TRBJ2-4; D is possibly TRBD1 (5 bases). The V and J ends lost 0 bases and 7 bases respectively, with 17 bases between them. The CDR3 sequence is 16 residues long. CDR1 and CDR2 from the germline V gene are SGDLS and YYNGEE. The CDR3, as DNA: TGTGCCAGCAGCGTAGTAGGTCAGGGTGGCCCCAACATTCAGTACTTC. Protein sequence: CASSVVGQGGPNIQYF.

The chain is built from TRBV5-6 and TRBJ2-1, with 8 bases lining up with TRBD2. The CDR3 is made up of 17 amino acids. V trimming: 0 bases; J trimming: 1 base; junction bases outside the gene matches: 6. Germline CDR1 and CDR2: SGHDT and YYEEEE. CDR3 sequence reads: CASSLGRGGWSYNEQFF. The CDR3 nucleotides read TGTGCCAGCAGCTTGGGTCGGGGGGGGTGGTCCTACAATGAGCAGTTCTTC.

This clone showed up just once. The chain has TRBV4-3 and TRBJ2-7; 7 bases map to TRBD2. Germline V gene sequence: CDR1 LGHNA, CDR2 YSLEER. The CDR3 has 14 amino acids. Trimming cost V 1 base and J 4 bases; bases outside gene matches: 4. CDR3 region: CASSQGRGWYEQYF. CDR3 in DNA: TGCGCCAGCAGCCAAGGGCGGGGGTGGTACGAGCAGTACTTC.

A note on this clone: At the DNA level, this CDR3 is encoded by other sequences in the same sample as well. The chain carries TRBV5-1 and TRBJ2-5; TRBD1 matches 9 bases. The CDR3 extends over 14 amino acids. The ends lost 3 bases at V and 5 bases at J; junction bases unmatched: 5. CDR1 is SGHRS, CDR2 YFSETQ, per germline. DNA for the CDR3: TGCGCCAGCAGCTCTGGGACAGGGAGGGAGACCCAGTACTTC. Protein: CASSSGTGRETQYF. Drawing the rest from reference TRBV5-1 and TRBJ2-5, the complete variable domain is KAGVTQTPRYLIKTRGQQVTLSCSPISGHRSVSWYQQTPGQGLQFLFEYFSETQRNKGNFPGRFSGRQFSNSRSEMNVSTLELGDSALYLCASSSGTGRETQYFGPGTRLLVL.

V is TRBV18 and J is TRBJ1-1, with D possibly matching TRBD1 (5 bases). The CDR3 has 13 residues. Germline V gives CDR1 KGHSH, CDR2 LQKENI. Trimming took 6 bases from V and 7 from J, leaving 15 bases between them. The CDR3 loop is CASSETQGYEAFF. The CDR3 DNA is TGTGCCAGCTCCGAAACCCAGGGCTATGAAGCTTTCTTT.